This is a list of T cell receptor beta chains from one sample in a study of T cell changes during pregnancy in multiple sclerosis. The table came from immunoSEQ multiplex PCR; TCRdb's copy has only in-frame clones and leaves some out. The table includes over 75,000 clones, 80% to 95% detected once. The input for sequencing was peripheral blood, taken in the first trimester of pregnancy. Receptor source: a female donor with multiple sclerosis, enrolled in a pregnancy study. Each CDR3 is given with its conserved first and last residue. The D gene is left open where the match is weak. Clone sizes are given selectively: once, few, many, or a class where the clone is expanded.

d_call clone_size j_call v_call cdr3_nt cdr3_aa
TRBD1 . TRBJ1-4 TRBV5-6 TGTGCCAGCAGTTTTTTGGACAGGGGAGATGAAAAACTGTTTTTT CASSFLDRGDEKLFF
TRBD1 . TRBJ1-5 TRBV7-2 TGTGCCAGCAGCTCCGGGACAGGGGACAATCAGCCCCAGCATTTT CASSSGTGDNQPQHF
TRBD2 . TRBJ2-1 TRBV29-1 TGCAGCGTTCGCGGGGGACTAGGGTTCAATGAGCAGTTCTTC CSVRGGLGFNEQFF
. . TRBJ1-2 TRBV25-1 TGTGCCAGCAGTGACCCGTCTACGCTTAACTATGGCTACACCTTC CASSDPSTLNYGYTF
. . TRBJ1-5 TRBV11-2 TGTGTCTTAAGGGACAACCATTTCGATCAGCCCCAGCATTTT CVLRDNHFDQPQHF
. once TRBJ1-3 TRBV20-1 TGCAGTGCTAGAATAGAAAACACCATATATTTT CSARIENTIYF
. . TRBJ2-3 TRBV9 TGTGCCAGCAGCGTAGTCGGAGGGGAAACAGGCACAGATACGCAGTATTTT CASSVVGGETGTDTQYF
TRBD2 . TRBJ2-7 TRBV6-1 TGTGCCAGCCTGTCAGAGCGGGAGGGCTTTGGCGAGCAGTACTTC CASLSEREGFGEQYF
TRBD2 . TRBJ2-2 TRBV2 TGTGCCAGCAGGGGACTAGCGGGAGACACCGGGGAGCTGTTTTTT CASRGLAGDTGELFF
TRBD1 . TRBJ2-7 TRBV18 TGTGCCAGCTCACCACTGGGACAGGGGGTCGACGAGCAGTACTTC CASSPLGQGVDEQYF
. . TRBJ2-3 TRBV19 TGTGCCAGTAGTAACAGCCCCCGAGATACGCAGTATTTT CASSNSPRDTQYF
. . TRBJ1-2 TRBV5-1 TGCGCCAGCAGCTTGGCCGCCAGGGAATATGGCTACACCTTC CASSLAAREYGYTF
. . TRBJ1-5 TRBV6-5 TGTGCCAGCAGTCCGCAGGTTTATAGCAATCAGCCCCAGCATTTT CASSPQVYSNQPQHF
. . TRBJ2-2 TRBV9 TGTGCCAGCAGCGTAGCGGGAGTGGCTACGAACACCGGGGAGCTGTTTTTT CASSVAGVATNTGELFF
. . TRBJ1-1 TRBV6-4 TGTGCCAGCAGTGGGTCAGGGAACACTGAAGCTTTCTTT CASSGSGNTEAFF
TRBD1 . TRBJ1-6 TRBV30 TGTGCCTGGAGTGGACAGGGGGCGTTGAATTCACCCCTCCACTTT CAWSGQGALNSPLHF
. . TRBJ1-1 TRBV2 TGTGCCAGCATACGGGACAATGGCGCGAACACTGAAGCTTTCTTT CASIRDNGANTEAFF